The subject of this entry is one T cell receptor (beta chain). The antigen is unknown. A marrow graft followed busulfan-fludarabine conditioning, with cyclophosphamide on days +3 and +4. The sample originates from a study of T cells after posttransplantation cyclophosphamide. Study-level points and caveats: TRB overlap between skin or GI tissue T cells and blood was limited. Donor-recipient repertoire similarity was low at 1-2 months, rising over year one. Recipient CMV seropositivity and CMV reactivation strongly tracked TRB clonality.

The repertoire was sequenced with immunoSEQ multiplex PCR; TCRdb's copy has only in-frame clones and lacks some. The sample yields fewer than 20,000 clones, roughly 72% seen once. The starting material was PBMCs, obtained after an allogeneic stem cell transplant with post-transplant cyclophosphamide. This clonotype was obtained from a male patient aged 25 to 39 who received an allogeneic stem cell transplant from a related donor, was CMV-positive, and had acute GVHD only. Some T cells here may be from the graft donor.

This CDR3 is CRGTSGGEQYF. For the CDR3, the DNA is TGCAGGGGGACTAGCGGGGGAGAGCAGTACTTC. The chain recombines TRBV20-1 with TRBJ2-7; 14 positions agree with TRBD2. Per germline, CDR1 DFQATT and CDR2 SNEGSKA (reference sequence). CDR3 length equals 11 residues.